This entry lists 2 T cell receptor beta chains sequenced from one sample in a study of blood T cell repertoires in COVID-19. TCRdb's table, derived via immunoSEQ multiplex PCR, lists solely in-frame clones and lacks some. This table holds 130,000 or so clones, around 85% found once. Sequencing was carried out using peripheral blood. The receptor source for this set is a human donor in a cohort sampled during active COVID-19.

The chain joins TRBV7-2 to TRBJ2-7, with 11 bases aligning to TRBD2. The length of the CDR3 is 14 residues. V shed 5 bases, J shed 5 bases, and the junction held 5 bases outside the gene matches. CDR1 SGHTA and CDR2 FQGNSA come from the germline V gene. CDR3 in DNA: TGTGCCAGCAGCACTAGCGGGGGATGGAACGAGCAGTACTTC. Residues: CASSTSGGWNEQYF.

The gene calls are TRBV3-1 (or the pseudogene TRBV3-2) and TRBJ1-3; 7 bases fit TRBD1. CDR1 and CDR2 (germline): LGHDT, YNNKEL (reference sequence). Germline trimming cut 2 bases from V and 7 bases from J; bases unmatched to any gene: 14. CDR3 length: 17 amino acids. This CDR3 is CASSQPLKGAIRNTIYF. DNA for the CDR3: TGTGCCAGCAGCCAACCCCTCAAGGGGGCAATTCGGAACACCATATATTTT.